The 21 T cell receptor beta chains in this list originate from one sample, sequenced in a study of blood T cell repertoires in COVID-19. Sequencing used immunoSEQ multiplex PCR; TCRdb keeps in-frame clones, though not all of them. This repertoire shows around 100,000 clones, around 84% found once; its top ten account for 3.4%. Sample: peripheral blood. The receptor set was obtained from a man aged 40-55 years with acute or convalescent COVID-19.

The chain combines TRBV24-1 with TRBJ2-6; D is unresolved. Trimming left V 5 bases short and J 0 bases short, with 4 bases between. This CDR3 contains 14 residues. Germline V gives CDR1 KGHDR, CDR2 SFDVKD. The CDR3 DNA is TGTGCCACCAGTGGTAGCTCTGGGGCCAACGTCCTGACTTTC. Its protein is CATSGSSGANVLTF.

The rearrangement links TRBV7-9 to TRBJ2-3; no reliable D call. Trimming removed 2 bases from V and 2 bases from J, with 2 bases in between. The CDR3 covers 12 residues. CDR1 is SEHNR and CDR2 is FQNEAQ in the germline V gene (reference sequence). CDR3: CASSLHTDTQYF. The CDR3 DNA is TGTGCCAGCAGCTTACACACAGATACGCAGTATTTT.

This clone was seen a single time. The chain uses TRBV7-3 and TRBJ2-1, with TRBD2 matching 7 bases. Trimming removed 0 bases from V and 5 bases from J; junction bases left unmatched: 7. This CDR3 comprises 16 residues. Germline V CDR1 and CDR2: SGHTA, FQGTGA. The chain's CDR3 is CASSLTRASGHNEQFF. CDR3 DNA sequence: TGTGCCAGCAGCTTAACTCGGGCTAGCGGACACAATGAGCAGTTCTTC.

The chain uses TRBV23-1 and TRBJ1-2; D perhaps matches TRBD1 (6 bases). TRBV23-1 is an ORF; its function is uncertain. V gave up 1 base and J gave up 8 bases, with 11 bases separating them. The CDR3 extends over 13 amino acids. The CDR3 region is CASSQLDSRGYTF. The CDR3 DNA is TGCGCCAGCAGTCAATTGGACAGTCGAGGCTACACCTTC.

The chain's CDR3 is CASGQGHVGANVLTF. In nucleotides, the CDR3 is TGTGCTAGTGGCCAGGGACATGTTGGGGCCAACGTCCTGACTTTC. The J gene is TRBJ2-6, the V gene TRBV12-5; TRBD1 might be the D (6 bases). The CDR3 loop spans 15 amino acids. From germline, CDR1 is LGHNT and CDR2 FRNRAP. V was shortened by 6 bases and J by 3 bases, with 12 bases between the two germline ends.

The V gene is TRBV2, the J gene TRBJ2-1; the match to TRBD2 covers 12 bases. Trimming cost V 8 bases and J 3 bases; bases outside gene matches: 14. The CDR3 totals 18 residues. CDR1 and CDR2 from the germline V gene are SNHLY and FYNNEI. This CDR3 is CASPDRASGGAVYNEQFF. CDR3 nucleotides: TGTGCCAGCCCCGACAGGGCTAGCGGGGGGGCCGTCTACAATGAGCAGTTCTTC.

The rearrangement joins TRBV19 to TRBJ2-3, with 14 bases lining up with TRBD2. From germline, CDR1 is LNHDA and CDR2 SQIVND (reference sequence). The V gene end was trimmed by 4 bases and the J gene end by 5 bases; junction bases not matched to a gene: 2. The CDR3 is 15 residues long. This CDR3 is CASSRGLAGEDTQYF. In DNA form, the CDR3 reads TGTGCCAGTAGTAGGGGACTAGCGGGGGAAGATACGCAGTATTTT.

V is TRBV5-1 and J is TRBJ2-7; TRBD1 might be the D (6 bases). The V gene's germline CDR1 is SGHRS and CDR2 YFSETQ. The CDR3 contains 15 residues. The V and J ends lost 2 bases and 4 bases respectively, with 16 bases between them. This CDR3 reads CASSLQGGVGYEQYF. In nucleotides, the CDR3 is TGCGCCAGCAGCTTACAGGGCGGAGTAGGTTACGAGCAGTACTTC.

The chain recombines TRBV7-2 with TRBJ2-5; D might be TRBD1 (6 bases). The V gene's germline CDR1 is SGHTA and CDR2 FQGNSA. CDR3 size: 16 residues. Trimming removed 3 bases at V and 5 bases at J, with 19 bases between. CDR3 sequence: CASSFMLQGSGETQYF. Written as DNA, the CDR3 is TGTGCCAGCAGCTTTATGTTGCAGGGGTCAGGGGAGACCCAGTACTTC.

The sample holds a few counts of this clone. This chain joins TRBV11-2 and TRBJ1-1; tentatively, D is TRBD1 (6 bases). V was shortened by 1 base and J by 11 bases, with 17 bases between the two germline ends. Germline assignment: CDR1 SGHAT and CDR2 FQNNGV. This CDR3 is built from 14 residues. The CDR3 loop is CASSLGTGQFLAFF. CDR3 in DNA: TGTGCCAGCAGCTTAGGTACCGGACAGTTCTTGGCTTTCTTT.

This CDR3 reads CASSPQTTYEQYF. The CDR3 region has the DNA TGTGCCAGCAGTCCCCAAACAACCTACGAGCAGTACTTC. J is TRBJ2-7 and V is TRBV7-9; D gene ambiguous. The CDR3 extends over 13 amino acids. Germline V gene data show CDR1 as SEHNR and CDR2 as FQNEAQ (reference sequence). Trimming removed 6 bases at V and 2 bases at J, with 11 bases between.

Concerning this clone: In the same sample, other DNA sequences code for this CDR3. The rearrangement joins TRBV7-8 to TRBJ2-1; 11 bases are a match to TRBD2. V lost 1 base, J lost 1 base, and 3 bases stayed unmatched. In germline, CDR1 is SGHVS, CDR2 FQNEAQ. CDR3 length equals 17 residues. The CDR3 region has the DNA TGTGCCAGCAGCTTAGGTCTAGCGGGGGGATCCTACAATGAGCAGTTCTTC. Protein sequence: CASSLGLAGGSYNEQFF.

The V gene is TRBV3-1 (or the pseudogene TRBV3-2), the J gene TRBJ2-7; TRBD2 agrees at 7 bases. Germline V lookup: CDR1 LGHDT, CDR2 YNNKEL (reference sequence). The CDR3 sequence is 15 residues long. V was pared by 0 bases and J by 4 bases, with 6 bases of the junction left unmatched. The CDR3 DNA sequence: TGTGCCAGCAGCCAAGATTCACTAGCGAAGTACGAGCAGTACTTC. It specifies CASSQDSLAKYEQYF.

This chain uses TRBV6-5 with TRBJ1-1, with D possibly matching TRBD1 (5 bases). The CDR3 runs 15 residues. Between the trimmed V and J ends, which lost 7 bases and 5 bases, there was a span of 20 bases. Germline V gene sequence: CDR1 MNHEY, CDR2 SVGAGI. CDR3 sequence reads: CASNIRSGWRTEAFF. The DNA of the CDR3 is TGTGCCAGCAACATCAGGTCAGGGTGGCGAACTGAAGCTTTCTTT.

The chain combines TRBV19 with TRBJ1-4, with D possibly TRBD1 on 6 matching bases. The V gene lost 5 bases and the J gene lost 8 bases, with 18 bases spanning the gap. Per germline, CDR1 LNHDA and CDR2 SQIVND (reference sequence). The CDR3 spans 15 residues. The chain's CDR3 is CASSASQGLREKLFF. The CDR3 DNA follows: TGTGCCAGTAGTGCGAGCCAGGGGCTGCGGGAAAAACTGTTTTTT.

This chain uses TRBV5-5 with TRBJ1-2; D uncertain. The CDR3 extends over 14 amino acids. Germline V gene data show CDR1 as SGHKS and CDR2 as YYEKEE (reference sequence). With 1 base removed from V and 2 bases from J, the gap between germline ends came to 9 bases. CDR3 in DNA: TGTGCCAGCAGCTTGCTCTACAGCAACTATGGCTACACCTTC. Translation gives CASSLLYSNYGYTF. Full variable domain (rest looked up from reference TRBV5-5 and TRBJ1-2): DAGVTQSPTHLIKTRGQQVTLRCSPISGHKSVSWYQQVLGQGPQFIFQYYEKEERGRGNFPDRFSARQFPNYSSELNVNALLLGDSALYLCASSLLYSNYGYTFGSGTRLTVV.

The chain couples TRBV24-1 to TRBJ2-3; 10 nucleotides agree with TRBD1. Losses at the gene ends were 3 bases for V and 4 bases for J; bases not matched to a gene: 3. Germline V CDR1 and CDR2: KGHDR, SFDVKD. This CDR3 has 15 residues. Written as DNA, the CDR3 is TGTGCCACCAGTGATAGGGGACAGGGGCCAGATACGCAGTATTTT. It translates to CATSDRGQGPDTQYF.

This clone turned up a few times. The chain has TRBV7-2 and TRBJ1-6; 9 bases agree with TRBD1. The CDR3 spans 15 residues. In germline, CDR1 is SGHTA, CDR2 FQGNSA. V was pared by 0 bases and J by 9 bases, with 3 bases of the junction left unmatched. CDR3 nucleotide sequence: TGTGCCAGCAGCTTAGCGCCGGGACAGGGTTCACCCCTCCACTTT. It encodes CASSLAPGQGSPLHF. The full variable domain, in which reference TRBV7-2 and TRBJ1-6 provide the parts outside the CDR3, is GAGVSQSPSNKVTEKGKDVELRCDPISGHTALYWYRQSLGQGLEFLIYFQGNSAPDKSGLPSDRFSAERTGGSVSTLTIQRTQQEDSAVYLCASSLAPGQGSPLHFGNGTRLTVT.

V gene TRBV5-1 combines with J gene TRBJ2-3, with 9 bases aligning to TRBD2. Trimming took 0 bases from V and 2 from J; bases not matched to a gene: 4. From germline, CDR1 is SGHRS and CDR2 YFSETQ. This CDR3 contains 16 residues. The CDR3 reads CASSLGAGGSTDTQYF. CDR3 nucleotide sequence: TGCGCCAGCAGCTTGGGGGCGGGGGGGTCCACAGATACGCAGTATTTT.

The rearrangement links TRBV10-3 to TRBJ1-2; TRBD1 aligns across 7 bases. CDR1 ENHRY and CDR2 SYGVKD come from the germline V gene. The CDR3 extends over 16 amino acids. Trimming removed 5 bases from V and 4 bases from J; junction bases left unmatched: 13. The CDR3 sequence: CAISLNRDSPLYGYTF. CDR3 bases: TGTGCCATCAGTCTTAACCGGGACAGCCCTCTCTATGGCTACACCTTC.

In this sample, this clone turned up once. The chain is built from TRBV5-5 and TRBJ1-6; no clear D gene. Germline V gene sequence: CDR1 SGHKS, CDR2 YYEKEE (reference sequence). This CDR3 is 15 amino acids long. With 1 base removed from V and 5 bases from J, the gap between germline ends came to 10 bases. CDR3 in amino acids: CASSLSNPHNSPLHF. The DNA of the CDR3 is TGTGCCAGCAGCTTGAGCAATCCCCATAATTCACCCCTCCACTTT.